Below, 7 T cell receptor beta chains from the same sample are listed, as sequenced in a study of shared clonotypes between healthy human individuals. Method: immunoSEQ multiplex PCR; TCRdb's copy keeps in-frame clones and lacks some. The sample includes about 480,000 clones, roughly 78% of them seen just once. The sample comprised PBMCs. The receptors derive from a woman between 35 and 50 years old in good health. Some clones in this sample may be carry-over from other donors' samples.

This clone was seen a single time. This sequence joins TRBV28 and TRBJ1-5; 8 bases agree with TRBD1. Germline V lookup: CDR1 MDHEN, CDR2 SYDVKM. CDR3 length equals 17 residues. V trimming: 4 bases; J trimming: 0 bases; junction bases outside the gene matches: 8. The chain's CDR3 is CASSWGQAPYSNQPQHF. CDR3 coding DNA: TGTGCCAGCAGTTGGGGACAGGCGCCTTATAGCAATCAGCCCCAGCATTTT.

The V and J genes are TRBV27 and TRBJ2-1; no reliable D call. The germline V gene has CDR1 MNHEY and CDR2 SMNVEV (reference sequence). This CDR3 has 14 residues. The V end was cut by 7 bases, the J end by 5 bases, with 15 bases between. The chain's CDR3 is CASTEWGPHNEQFF. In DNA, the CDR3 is TGTGCCAGCACTGAGTGGGGTCCGCACAATGAGCAGTTCTTC.

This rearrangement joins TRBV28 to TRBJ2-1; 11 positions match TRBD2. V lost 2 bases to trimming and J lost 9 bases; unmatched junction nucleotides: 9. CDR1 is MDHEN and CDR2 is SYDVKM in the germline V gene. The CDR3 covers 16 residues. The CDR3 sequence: CASSLALLAGGSEQFF. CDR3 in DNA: TGTGCCAGCAGTTTAGCCCTCCTAGCGGGAGGTAGTGAGCAGTTCTTC. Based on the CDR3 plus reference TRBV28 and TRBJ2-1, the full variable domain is DVKVTQSSRYLVKRTGEKVFLECVQDMDHENMFWYRQDPGLGLRLIYFSYDVKMKEKGDIPEGYSVSREKKERFSLILESASTNQTSMYLCASSLALLAGGSEQFFGPGTRLTVL.

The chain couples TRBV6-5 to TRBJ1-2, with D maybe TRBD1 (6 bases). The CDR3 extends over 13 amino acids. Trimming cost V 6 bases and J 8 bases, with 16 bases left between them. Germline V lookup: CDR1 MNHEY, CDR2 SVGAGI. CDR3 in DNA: TGTGCCAGCAGCCTTCGACAGGAGGCAGGCTACACCTTC. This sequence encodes CASSLRQEAGYTF.

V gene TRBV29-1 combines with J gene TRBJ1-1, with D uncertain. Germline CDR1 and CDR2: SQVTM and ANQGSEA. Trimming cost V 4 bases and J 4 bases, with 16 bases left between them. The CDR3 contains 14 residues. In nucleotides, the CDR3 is TGCAGCGTTGTCGCGGCAGGCTGGGGCACTGAAGCTTTCTTT. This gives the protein CSVVAAGWGTEAFF.

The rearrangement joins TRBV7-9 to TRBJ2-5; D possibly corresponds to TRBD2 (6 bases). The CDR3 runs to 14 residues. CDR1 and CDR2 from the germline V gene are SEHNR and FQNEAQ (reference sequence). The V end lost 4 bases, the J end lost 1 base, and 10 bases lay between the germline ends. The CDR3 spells CASSSGLTQETQYF. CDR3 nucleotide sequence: TGTGCCAGCAGCTCTGGACTAACCCAAGAGACCCAGTACTTC.

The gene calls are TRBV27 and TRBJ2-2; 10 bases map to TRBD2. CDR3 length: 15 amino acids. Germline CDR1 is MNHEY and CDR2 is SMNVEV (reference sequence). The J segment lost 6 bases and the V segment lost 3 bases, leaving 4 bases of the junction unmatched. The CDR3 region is CASSFLAGGAGELFF. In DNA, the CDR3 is TGTGCCAGCAGTTTTTTAGCGGGAGGTGCCGGGGAGCTGTTTTTT.